The T cell receptor (beta chain) described here comes from a study of blood T cell repertoires in COVID-19. Study overall: Sources were T cells, B-cell-depleted T cells, or PBMCs; the material itself was cDNA or gDNA.

The count of this clone is one. The CDR3 runs to 14 residues. J gave up 9 bases and V 1 base, and 6 bases lay outside the gene matches. The germline CDR1 and CDR2 sequences are LGHDT and YNNKEL (reference sequence). Original processing methods: Counts of nucleated cells, estimated from reference gene primer amplification, were obtained. Data came from immunoSEQ multiplex PCR; TCRdb stores just in-frame clones and leaves some out. For V, J and clone size, that table is used; D and trimming come from the DNA. The sample carries fewer than 300,000 clones, around 87% recorded once. This clonotype was sampled from a woman aged 35 to 49 who had recovered from COVID-19. V and J are TRBV3-1 (or the pseudogene TRBV3-2) and TRBJ2-1, with 7 bases matching TRBD1. Sequenced: peripheral blood. CDR3 region: CASSQVQGIGEQFF. The CDR3 DNA sequence: TGTGCCAGCAGCCAAGTACAGGGGATCGGTGAGCAGTTCTTC.